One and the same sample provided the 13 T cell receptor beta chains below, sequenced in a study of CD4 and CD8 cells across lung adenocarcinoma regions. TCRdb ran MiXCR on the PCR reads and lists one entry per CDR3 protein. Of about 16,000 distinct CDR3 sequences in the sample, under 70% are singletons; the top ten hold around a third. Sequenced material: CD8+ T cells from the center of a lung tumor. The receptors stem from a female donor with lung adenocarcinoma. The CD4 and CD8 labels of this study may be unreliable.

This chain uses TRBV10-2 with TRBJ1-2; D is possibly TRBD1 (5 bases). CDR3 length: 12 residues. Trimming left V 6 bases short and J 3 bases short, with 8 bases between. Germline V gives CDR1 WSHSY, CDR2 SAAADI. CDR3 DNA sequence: TGCGCCAGCAGGAGGGACGACTATGGCTACACCTTC. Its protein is CASRRDDYGYTF.

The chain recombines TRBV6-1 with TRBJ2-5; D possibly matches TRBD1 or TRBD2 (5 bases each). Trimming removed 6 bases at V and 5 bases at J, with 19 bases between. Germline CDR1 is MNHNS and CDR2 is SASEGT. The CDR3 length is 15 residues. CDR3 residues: CASSPQRGDPETQYF. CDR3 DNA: TGTGCCAGCAGCCCACAGCGTGGGGACCCGGAGACCCAGTACTTC.

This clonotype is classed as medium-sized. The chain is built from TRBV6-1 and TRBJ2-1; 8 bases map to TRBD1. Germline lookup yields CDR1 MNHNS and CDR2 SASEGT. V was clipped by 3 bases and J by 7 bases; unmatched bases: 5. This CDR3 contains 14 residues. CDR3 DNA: TGTGCCAGCAGTGACAGGGGGCAGGGAAATGAGCAGTTCTTC. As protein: CASSDRGQGNEQFF.

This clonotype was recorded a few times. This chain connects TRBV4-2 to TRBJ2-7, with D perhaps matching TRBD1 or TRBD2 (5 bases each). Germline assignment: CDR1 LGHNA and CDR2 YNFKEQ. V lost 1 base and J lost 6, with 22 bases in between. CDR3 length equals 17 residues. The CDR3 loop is CASSQGGGRGDPLEQYF. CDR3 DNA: TGTGCCAGCAGCCAAGGGGGCGGAAGAGGGGACCCCCTCGAGCAGTACTTC.

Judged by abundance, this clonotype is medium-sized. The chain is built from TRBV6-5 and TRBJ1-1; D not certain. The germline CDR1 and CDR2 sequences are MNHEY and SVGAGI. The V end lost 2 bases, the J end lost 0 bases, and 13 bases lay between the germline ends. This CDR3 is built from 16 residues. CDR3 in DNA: TGTGCCAGCAGTTACGGAGGTACGGGTATGAACACTGAAGCTTTCTTT. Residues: CASSYGGTGMNTEAFF.

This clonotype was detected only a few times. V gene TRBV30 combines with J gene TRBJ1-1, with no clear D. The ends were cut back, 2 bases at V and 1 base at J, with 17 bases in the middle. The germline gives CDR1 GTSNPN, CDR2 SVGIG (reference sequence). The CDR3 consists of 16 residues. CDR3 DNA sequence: TGTGCCTGGAGTCGGCCCCGGAGTTGGGGGAACACTGAAGCTTTCTTT. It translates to CAWSRPRSWGNTEAFF.

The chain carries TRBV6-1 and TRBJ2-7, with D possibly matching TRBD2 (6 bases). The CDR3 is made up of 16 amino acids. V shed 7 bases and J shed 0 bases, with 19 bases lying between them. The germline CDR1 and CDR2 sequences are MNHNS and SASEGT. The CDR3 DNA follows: TGTGCCAGCAAGAAGGGCTCCGCGGGGAGCTCCTACGAGCAGTACTTC. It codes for CASKKGSAGSSYEQYF.

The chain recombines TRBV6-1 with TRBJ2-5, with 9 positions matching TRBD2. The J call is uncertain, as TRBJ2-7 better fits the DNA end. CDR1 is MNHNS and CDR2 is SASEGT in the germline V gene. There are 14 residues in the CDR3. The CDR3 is CASRPSGDAYEQYF. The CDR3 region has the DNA TGTGCCAGCAGACCTAGCGGGGATGCCTACGAGCAGTACTTC.

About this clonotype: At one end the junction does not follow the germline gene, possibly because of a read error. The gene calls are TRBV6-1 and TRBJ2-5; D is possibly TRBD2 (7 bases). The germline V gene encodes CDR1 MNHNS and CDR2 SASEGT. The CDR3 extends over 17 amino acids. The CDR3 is CASSRGLGGGDPETQYF. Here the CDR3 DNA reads TGTGCCAGCAGCCGCGGACTAGGGGGGGGTGACCCAGAGACGCAGTACTTC.

The CDR3 nucleotides are TGCGCCAGCAGTGGGGCTTCCTACAATGAGCAGTTCTTC. It is translated as CASSGASYNEQFF. The chain recombines TRBV10-1 with TRBJ2-1, with D unclear. Germline assignment: CDR1 WNHNN and CDR2 SYGVQD (reference sequence). With 4 bases removed from V and 1 base from J, the gap between germline ends came to 5 bases. There are 13 residues in the CDR3.

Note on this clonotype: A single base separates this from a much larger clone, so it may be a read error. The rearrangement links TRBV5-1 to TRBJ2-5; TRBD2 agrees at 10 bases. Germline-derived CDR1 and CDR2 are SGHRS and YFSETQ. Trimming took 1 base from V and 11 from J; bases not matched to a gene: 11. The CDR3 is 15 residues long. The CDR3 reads CASSLNSGGAYEQYF. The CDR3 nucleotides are TGCGCCAGCAGCTTGAACAGCGGGGGGGCCTATGAGCAGTACTTC.

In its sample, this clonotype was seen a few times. CDR3 sequence (DNA): TGTGCCAGCAGGGGGAGCGGGGGCCGAGACCCAGAGACCCAGTACTTC. Protein: CASRGSGGRDPETQYF. The chain has TRBV6-1 and TRBJ2-5; 8 positions match TRBD2. The CDR3 is made up of 16 amino acids. V trimming: 6 bases; J trimming: 4 bases; junction bases outside the gene matches: 13. Germline loops: CDR1 MNHNS, CDR2 SASEGT.

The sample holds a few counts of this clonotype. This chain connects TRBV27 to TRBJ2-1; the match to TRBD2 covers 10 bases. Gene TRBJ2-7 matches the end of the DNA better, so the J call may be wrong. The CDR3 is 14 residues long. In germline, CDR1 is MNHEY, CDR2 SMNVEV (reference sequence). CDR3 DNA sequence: TGTGCCAGCAGTCACCTAGCGGGAGTCAACGAGCAGTACTTC. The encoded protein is CASSHLAGVNEQYF.